The next 14 T cell receptor beta chains were all read from a single sample in a study of PD-L1 blockade in urothelial cancer. Using immunoSEQ multiplex PCR, the repertoire was profiled, and TCRdb retains in-frame clones only, with some absent. The table lists about 45,000 clones, around nine tenths of them singletons. Time point noted: pretreatment peripheral blood. Sample: PBMCs, taken around atezolizumab (anti-PD-L1) treatment. These TCRs come from a donor at least 40 years old with urothelial cancer.

This clone was seen more than once but under ten times. The genes are TRBV28 and TRBJ2-7; 10 bases are shared with TRBD2. Germline values: CDR1 MDHEN, CDR2 SYDVKM. CDR3 length: 15 residues. V trimming: 6 bases; J trimming: 6 bases; junction bases outside the gene matches: 11. Written as DNA, the CDR3 is TGTGCCAGCAGCCCTAGCGGGAGCAGGTCAGGCGAGCAGTACTTC. Encoded protein: CASSPSGSRSGEQYF.

This chain uses TRBV23-1 with TRBJ2-2; the D is unclear. TRBV23-1 qualifies as an ORF whose function is uncertain. Trimming pared 1 base from V and 1 base from J, leaving 7 bases between. CDR3 length equals 15 residues. CDR3 amino acids: CASSQLRWNTGELFF. The CDR3, as DNA: TGCGCCAGCAGTCAATTGCGATGGAACACCGGGGAGCTGTTTTTT.

The V gene is TRBV9, the J gene TRBJ2-1; 10 nucleotides agree with TRBD2. CDR3 size: 15 residues. V gave up 3 bases and J gave up 6 bases; unmatched junction bases: 6. Germline values: CDR1 SGDLS, CDR2 YYNGEE. DNA for the CDR3: TGTGCCAGCAGCGGGGTAGCGGGAGGAGGCAATGAGCAGTTCTTC. It translates to CASSGVAGGGNEQFF. Drawing the rest from reference TRBV9 and TRBJ2-1, the complete variable domain is DSGVTQTPKHLITATGQRVTLRCSPRSGDLSVYWYQQSLDQGLQFLIQYYNGEERAKGNILERFSAQQFPDLHSELNLSSLELGDSALYFCASSGVAGGGNEQFFGPGTRLTVL.

The rearrangement joins TRBV5-1 to TRBJ2-5, with 11 bases aligning to TRBD2. CDR3 size: 15 residues. Unmatched junction bases numbered 3, after V lost 3 bases and J lost 2 bases. The germline gives CDR1 SGHRS, CDR2 YFSETQ. The CDR3 reads CASSSRTSGQETQYF. In nucleotides, the CDR3 is TGCGCCAGCAGCTCCCGGACTAGCGGGCAAGAGACCCAGTACTTC.

J is TRBJ2-7 and V is TRBV6-5, with 9 bases matching TRBD1. This CDR3 contains 16 residues. Germline CDR1 is MNHEY and CDR2 is SVGAGI. V lost 0 bases to trimming and J lost 7 bases; unmatched junction nucleotides: 10. The CDR3 is CASSYSISDRGYEQYF. Written as DNA, the CDR3 is TGTGCCAGCAGTTACTCGATCAGTGACAGGGGGTATGAGCAGTACTTC.

This chain joins TRBV5-1 and TRBJ2-1, with 9 bases lining up with TRBD2. The V and J ends lost 4 bases and 4 bases, in that order; junction bases with no gene match: 6. This CDR3 has 15 residues. Germline CDR1 reads SGHRS; CDR2 reads YFSETQ. The CDR3 reads CASSTPAGGYNEQFF. The CDR3 DNA sequence: TGCGCCAGCAGCACTCCAGCGGGAGGTTACAATGAGCAGTTCTTC.

The rearrangement links TRBV19 to TRBJ2-7; the match to TRBD1 covers 8 bases. The germline CDR1 and CDR2 sequences are LNHDA and SQIVND (reference sequence). The V segment lost 3 bases and the J segment 5 bases; nucleotides outside the gene matches: 9. The CDR3 runs 15 residues. In DNA form, the CDR3 reads TGTGCCAGTAGTATTTTGGGGACAGGACGCAACGAGCAGTACTTC. Translation: CASSILGTGRNEQYF.

This chain joins TRBV18 and TRBJ1-5; tentative D call: TRBD1 (5 bases). V dropped 4 bases and J dropped 3 bases, with 13 bases sitting between them. Germline V gene lookup returns CDR1 KGHSH and CDR2 LQKENI. The CDR3 spans 15 residues. Here the CDR3 DNA reads TGTGCCAGCTCACTAGCCGGGGGTAACAATCAGCCCCAGCATTTT. Its translation is CASSLAGGNNQPQHF.

The chain carries TRBV23-1 and TRBJ2-3; D is perhaps TRBD1 (5 bases). TRBV23-1 is an ORF; its function is uncertain. There are 17 residues in the CDR3. V dropped 1 base and J dropped 1 base, with 15 bases sitting between them. CDR3: CASSQWQGTKGTDTQYF. The CDR3, as DNA: TGCGCCAGCAGTCAATGGCAGGGAACCAAGGGCACAGATACGCAGTATTTT.

This clone was seen more than once but under ten times. The chain has TRBV10-1 and TRBJ1-1, with D hard to call. CDR1 is WNHNN, CDR2 SYGVQD, per germline (reference sequence). Trimming left V 0 bases short and J 2 bases short, with 13 bases between. CDR3 length: 16 amino acids. The CDR3 is CASSESWTPGNTEAFF. The CDR3 bases are TGCGCCAGCAGTGAGTCCTGGACGCCGGGAAACACTGAAGCTTTCTTT.

The CDR3 nucleotides read TGCGCCAGCAGGACGGCTAACTCGGGGGAGACCCAGTACTTC. Its translation: CASRTANSGETQYF. The rearrangement links TRBV5-1 to TRBJ2-5, with TRBD2 as a possible D gene (5 bases). The V end lost 5 bases, the J end lost 5 bases, and 16 bases lay between the germline ends. Per germline, CDR1 SGHRS and CDR2 YFSETQ. There are 14 residues in the CDR3.

The CDR3 DNA reads TGTGCCAGCAGTTTACCTTCGGGAGGGGGTGAGCAGTTCTTC. As protein: CASSLPSGGGEQFF. This chain links TRBV28 with TRBJ2-1, with 8 bases that match TRBD2. CDR1 and CDR2 from the germline V gene are MDHEN and SYDVKM. V was clipped by 2 bases and J by 9 bases; unmatched bases: 6. CDR3 size: 14 residues.

The gene calls are TRBV9 and TRBJ1-1; 9 bases fit TRBD1. In germline, CDR1 is SGDLS, CDR2 YYNGEE. The CDR3 is 16 amino acids. The trim removed 3 bases at V and 0 bases at J, leaving 6 bases unmatched. Written as DNA, the CDR3 is TGTGCCAGCAGCGCCGGACAGGGGATCGTGAACACTGAAGCTTTCTTT. Amino acid sequence: CASSAGQGIVNTEAFF. Full variable domain (rest looked up from reference TRBV9 and TRBJ1-1): DSGVTQTPKHLITATGQRVTLRCSPRSGDLSVYWYQQSLDQGLQFLIQYYNGEERAKGNILERFSAQQFPDLHSELNLSSLELGDSALYFCASSAGQGIVNTEAFFGQGTRLTVV.

The CDR3 DNA reads as TGTGCCAGCAGCCCGCGGACAGGTCCCAATGAGCAGTTCTTC. Its translation: CASSPRTGPNEQFF. The chain uses TRBV11-2 and TRBJ2-1, with 7 positions matching TRBD1. The V and J ends lost 5 bases and 6 bases, in that order; junction bases with no gene match: 7. Per germline, CDR1 SGHAT and CDR2 FQNNGV. The CDR3 extends over 14 amino acids.